These 15 T cell receptor beta chains came from one sample sequenced in a study of cytomegalovirus exposure and HLA in healthy donors. PCR used 60 Vbeta primers and 13 Jbeta primers. The table came from immunoSEQ multiplex PCR; TCRdb's copy has only in-frame clones and leaves some out. This sample's table reports around 50,000 clones. Sequencing was carried out using PBMCs. These receptors were collected from a woman in her forties in good health and CMV-seronegative.

This chain links TRBV6-6 with TRBJ2-1; TRBD2 is a possible D gene (6 bases). Germline V gene sequence: CDR1 MNHNY, CDR2 SVGAGI (reference sequence). V was clipped by 4 bases and J by 5 bases, with 9 bases between them. The CDR3 totals 13 residues. CDR3 in amino acids: CASSSEGNNEQFF. CDR3 bases: TGTGCCAGCAGTTCGGAGGGTAACAATGAGCAGTTCTTC.

The chain has TRBV28 and TRBJ1-5, with D perhaps TRBD1 (6 bases). Germline lookup yields CDR1 MDHEN and CDR2 SYDVKM. The CDR3 consists of 14 residues. V was trimmed by 6 bases and J by 7 bases, leaving 16 bases between them. The CDR3 DNA follows: TGTGCCAGCAGGATCCACAGGGAGGGCCAGCCCCAGCATTTT. Its translation is CASRIHREGQPQHF.

The chain combines TRBV18 with TRBJ2-7; D is unresolved. The CDR3 sequence is 14 residues long. V gave up 1 base and J gave up 3 bases, with 10 bases separating them. CDR1 is KGHSH, CDR2 LQKENI, per germline. CDR3 DNA sequence: TGTGCCAGCTCACCACGGCAGGATAACTACGAGCAGTACTTC. Translation: CASSPRQDNYEQYF. Together with reference TRBV18 and TRBJ2-7, the CDR3 gives the full variable domain: NAGVMQNPRHLVRRRGQEARLRCSPMKGHSHVYWYRQLPEEGLKFMVYLQKENIIDESGMPKERFSAEFPKEGPSILRIQQVVRGDSAAYFCASSPRQDNYEQYFGPGTRLTVT.

This clone is called medium-sized based on its frequency. The chain combines TRBV10-3 with TRBJ1-3; no clear D. This CDR3 comprises 14 residues. Per the germline V gene, CDR1 is ENHRY and CDR2 is SYGVKD. V dropped 8 bases and J dropped 2 bases, with 13 bases sitting between them. As DNA, the CDR3 is TGTGCCATCGGGCCGGGAAGGACTGGAAACACCATATATTTT. Translation: CAIGPGRTGNTIYF.

The chain recombines TRBV7-9 with TRBJ2-7, with 7 positions matching TRBD1. J lost 4 bases, V lost 7 bases, and 7 bases had no gene match. The CDR3 sequence is 13 residues long. Germline V gene sequence: CDR1 SEHNR, CDR2 FQNEAQ (reference sequence). CDR3 loop: CASKGGRGYEQYF. CDR3 DNA: TGTGCCAGCAAAGGGGGCAGGGGATACGAGCAGTACTTC.

CDR3: CAWRGSGQGRAFF. The CDR3 DNA is TGTGCCTGGAGGGGGTCGGGACAGGGAAGAGCTTTCTTT. V is TRBV30 and J is TRBJ1-1; 9 nucleotides agree with TRBD1. V lost 3 bases to trimming and J lost 10 bases; unmatched junction nucleotides: 9. This CDR3 is built from 13 residues. Germline values: CDR1 GTSNPN, CDR2 SVGIG (reference sequence).

This rearrangement joins TRBV7-3 to TRBJ1-2; 8 bases fit TRBD1. Looked up from germline, CDR1 is SGHTA and CDR2 is FQGTGA. CDR3 length: 15 residues. V shed 5 bases, J shed 3 bases, and the junction held 8 bases outside the gene matches. CDR3 region: CASSPTGGLYYGYTF. CDR3 nucleotides: TGTGCCAGCAGCCCTACAGGGGGACTATACTATGGCTACACCTTC.

The CDR3: CSVGTAQGNEQYF. The CDR3 coding sequence is TGCAGCGTCGGAACAGCTCAGGGTAACGAGCAGTACTTC. The chain combines TRBV29-1 with TRBJ2-7; weak D call: TRBD1 (5 bases). The CDR3 has 13 amino acids. Germline CDR1 SQVTM, CDR2 ANQGSEA. Trimming stripped 6 bases from V and 5 bases from J, with 17 bases between.

The chain employs TRBV18 and TRBJ1-4; tentative D call: TRBD1 (6 bases). Trimming removed 8 bases from V and 2 bases from J, with 6 bases in between. The CDR3 sequence is 12 residues long. CDR1 is KGHSH, CDR2 LQKENI, per germline. CDR3 in DNA: TGTGCCAGCGGACAGACTAATGAAAAACTGTTTTTT. Translation gives CASGQTNEKLFF.

This rearrangement joins TRBV9 to TRBJ1-6; maybe TRBD1 (5 bases). CDR1 is SGDLS, CDR2 YYNGEE, per germline. V dropped 0 bases and J dropped 7 bases, with 11 bases sitting between them. The CDR3 has 15 amino acids. CDR3 amino acids: CASSVATGGNSPLHF. The CDR3 DNA sequence: TGTGCCAGCAGCGTAGCTACGGGGGGAAATTCACCCCTCCACTTT. The complete variable domain, with remaining parts taken from reference TRBV9 and TRBJ1-6, reads DSGVTQTPKHLITATGQRVTLRCSPRSGDLSVYWYQQSLDQGLQFLIQYYNGEERAKGNILERFSAQQFPDLHSELNLSSLELGDSALYFCASSVATGGNSPLHFGNGTRLTVT.

The rearrangement uses TRBV9 and TRBJ2-2; 9 nucleotides align to TRBD1. After removal of 4 bases from V and 2 bases from J, the junction contained 12 bases not matched to a gene. The CDR3 sequence is 18 residues long. CDR1 is SGDLS, CDR2 YYNGEE, per germline. CDR3 residues: CASSTLINRGRNTGELFF. CDR3 coding DNA: TGTGCCAGCAGCACACTAATAAACAGGGGGCGAAACACCGGGGAGCTGTTTTTT.

V usage is TRBV7-9 and J usage is TRBJ1-2, with D perhaps TRBD1 (6 bases). Trimming took 4 bases from V and 8 from J, leaving 20 bases between them. Germline-derived CDR1 and CDR2 are SEHNR and FQNEAQ (reference sequence). This CDR3 has 15 residues. The CDR3 region is CASSSAYPGVTGYTF. The CDR3 coding sequence is TGTGCCAGCAGCTCGGCCTATCCAGGGGTGACGGGCTACACCTTC.

This chain links TRBV5-1 with TRBJ2-5, with a possible D match to TRBD1 (6 bases). The CDR3 has 16 amino acids. Germline V gene lookup returns CDR1 SGHRS and CDR2 YFSETQ. V gave up 2 bases and J gave up 0 bases, with 14 bases separating them. CDR3 protein: CASSFAGAPHQETQYF. CDR3 nucleotides: TGCGCCAGCAGCTTCGCAGGGGCCCCTCACCAAGAGACCCAGTACTTC.

This chain uses TRBV7-9 with TRBJ2-3; D is unresolved. Between the trimmed V and J ends, which lost 5 bases and 0 bases, there was a span of 6 bases. Germline loops: CDR1 SEHNR, CDR2 FQNEAQ (reference sequence). The CDR3 runs 13 residues. Written as DNA, the CDR3 is TGTGCCAGCAGCCCTCCTAGCACAGATACGCAGTATTTT. Amino acid sequence: CASSPPSTDTQYF. The whole variable domain, remainder taken from reference TRBV7-9 and TRBJ2-3, is DTGVSQNPRHKITKRGQNVTFRCDPISEHNRLYWYRQTLGQGPEFLTYFQNEAQLEKSRLLSDRFSAERPKGSFSTLEIQRTEQGDSAMYLCASSPPSTDTQYFGPGTRLTVL.

The V gene is TRBV23-1, the J gene TRBJ2-7, with 8 bases identical to TRBD1. TRBV23-1 is classed as an ORF, of uncertain function. V gave up 6 bases and J gave up 3 bases; unmatched junction bases: 16. The CDR3 has 17 residues. CDR3: CASSPWPTGGYIYEQYF. CDR3 sequence (DNA): TGCGCCAGCAGCCCCTGGCCCACAGGGGGATATATCTACGAGCAGTACTTC.